The 12 T cell receptor beta chains below were found in one sample sequenced in a study of T cells in women clearing cervical HPV infection. TCRdb's copy holds only in-frame clones and misses some; the assay was immunoSEQ multiplex PCR. This table holds some 20,000 clones. Sequencing was performed on blood buffy coat. The receptors were gathered from a woman between 18 and 75 years old with a cervical HPV16 infection that either progressed to CIN3+ or cleared (not recorded which).

In regard to this clone: Read data end 3 residues before the CDR3 end; the end is taken from the germline J gene. V gene TRBV10-3 combines with J gene TRBJ1-5; D unclear. The CDR3 is made up of 14 amino acids. V was pared by 3 bases and J by 7 bases, with 13 bases between. Germline loops: CDR1 ENHRY, CDR2 SYGVKD. The CDR3 here is CAISDTQVQQPQHF. Incomplete CDR3 DNA: TGTGCCATCAGTGACACCCAGGTTCAGCAGCCC.

Regarding this clone: The read gets to within 3 residues of the CDR3 end, and the germline J gene fills in the rest. The chain couples TRBV2 to TRBJ2-5, with D tentatively TRBD1 (5 bases). Germline V gene lookup returns CDR1 SNHLY and CDR2 FYNNEI. The V and J ends lost 6 bases and 5 bases respectively, with 16 bases between them. CDR3 size: 14 residues. CDR3 in amino acids: CASRRQTVSETQYF. CDR3 bases read: TGTGCCAGCAGGCGCCAGACAGTTTCGGAGACC.

About this clone itself: The read gets to within 3 residues of the CDR3 end, and the germline J gene fills in the rest. The rearrangement joins TRBV15 to TRBJ2-7; the match to TRBD2 covers 7 bases. There are 15 residues in the CDR3. With 1 base clipped from V and 2 bases from J, the junction kept 5 bases outside the gene matches. Per the germline V gene, CDR1 is LNHNV and CDR2 is YYDKDF (reference sequence). CDR3 bases read: TGTGCCACCAGCAGAGGGGGAGGGGTGACCTACGAG. Its protein is CATSRGGGVTYE. The whole CDR3 protein is CATSRGGGVTYEQYF. Looking up the rest from reference TRBV15 and TRBJ2-7 gives the full variable domain: DAMVIQNPRYQVTQFGKPVTLSCSQTLNHNVMYWYQQKSSQAPKLLFHYYDKDFNNEADTPDNFQSRRPNTSFCFLDIRSPGLGDTAMYLCATSRGGGVTYEQYFGPGTRLTVT.

With respect to this clone: The observed sequence ends 3 residues before the CDR3 terminus, with the missing tail filled in from the germline J gene. The gene calls are TRBV18 and TRBJ1-2; D gene ambiguous. Germline CDR1 reads KGHSH; CDR2 reads LQKENI. The CDR3 loop spans 15 amino acids. The CDR3 here is CASSPMTAGSDTYTF. Incomplete CDR3 DNA: TGTGCCAGCTCACCCATGACCGCAGGCTCAGATACC. The full variable domain, in which reference TRBV18 and TRBJ1-2 provide the parts outside the CDR3, is NAGVMQNPRHLVRRRGQEARLRCSPMKGHSHVYWYRQLPEEGLKFMVYLQKENIIDESGMPKERFSAEFPKEGPSILRIQQVVRGDSAAYFCASSPMTAGSDTYTFGSGTRLTVV.

The CDR3 loop reads CASSLGDRYYGYTF. The sequenced CDR3 bases are TGTGCCAGCAGCCTGGGGGACAGGTACTATGGC. The chain couples TRBV7-2 to TRBJ1-2; 8 bases line up with TRBD1. The read gets to within 3 residues of the CDR3 end, and the germline J gene fills in the rest. The germline V gene has CDR1 SGHTA and CDR2 FQGNSA. J lost 3 bases, V lost 5 bases, and 5 bases had no gene match. The CDR3 totals 14 residues.

On this clone itself: The sequenced fragment ends 3 residues before the CDR3 boundary, so the rest is inferred from the germline J gene. This rearrangement joins TRBV30 to TRBJ1-4, with a weak D call TRBD1 (6 bases). Germline lookup yields CDR1 GTSNPN and CDR2 SVGIG (reference sequence). The CDR3 has 13 amino acids. With 4 bases removed from V and 8 bases from J, the gap between germline ends came to 14 bases. CDR3 DNA, as far as it was read: TGTGCCTGGACAGGGGTCGGAAGAGAAAAA. Translated, it gives CAWTGVGREK. The whole CDR3 region reads CAWTGVGREKLFF.

Note on this clone: The read terminates 3 residues ahead of where the CDR3 ends, so the germline J gene completes it. The genes are TRBV20-1 and TRBJ1-2; 7 nucleotides align to TRBD1. Per the germline V gene, CDR1 is DFQATT and CDR2 is SNEGSKA (reference sequence). The ends lost 7 bases at V and 0 bases at J; junction bases unmatched: 5. CDR3 length: 13 amino acids. The sequenced part of the CDR3 DNA is TGCAGTGGCAGGGGGTTAGCTAACTATGGC. This encodes CSGRGLANYG. The CDR3 as a whole reads CSGRGLANYGYTF.

As regards this clone: One end of the junction fails to match germline, which may point to a read error. From the germline J gene comes the end of the CDR3, since the read stops 3 residues before it. The V and J genes are TRBV4-2 and TRBJ2-3; 8 bases fit TRBD2. This CDR3 spans 13 amino acids. Germline V gene lookup returns CDR1 LGHNA and CDR2 YNFKEQ. The CDR3 spells CASSPRGAGAQYF. CDR3 bases read: TGCGCCAGCAGCCCGCGGGGGGCGGGAGCG.

Worth noting for this clone: The CDR3 end is not reached by the read, which stops 3 residues before it; the germline J gene fills it in. V is TRBV4-1 and J is TRBJ1-2; TRBD1 agrees at 7 bases. Looked up from germline, CDR1 is MGHRA and CDR2 is YSYEKL. CDR3 size: 16 residues. With V trimmed by 2 bases and J by 3 bases, 9 bases remained unmatched. The CDR3 region is CASSQYGEGAHYGYTF. CDR3 DNA (partial): TGCGCCAGCAGCCAATATGGTGAGGGGGCACACTATGGC.

Comments on this clone: The read falls 3 residues short of the CDR3 end, and the missing part is taken from the germline J gene. The V call is TRBV19, the J call TRBJ2-3; no reliable D call. Germline V gene sequence: CDR1 LNHDA, CDR2 SQIVND (reference sequence). The CDR3 runs 15 residues. CDR3: CASSMVRNSNQPQYF. CDR3 bases read: TGTGCCAGTAGTATGGTGAGAAATAGCAATCAGCCG.

As regards this clone: The read finishes 3 residues shy of the CDR3 end, and the germline J gene is used to complete it. This chain connects TRBV20-1 to TRBJ1-3; 9 bases align to TRBD1. The CDR3 sequence is 15 residues long. Germline trimming cut 1 base from V and 4 bases from J; bases unmatched to any gene: 5. The germline gives CDR1 DFQATT, CDR2 SNEGSKA (reference sequence). The CDR3 spells CSARAGTGFGNTIYF. The sequenced part of the CDR3 DNA is TGCAGTGCTAGAGCGGGGACAGGGTTCGGAAACACC.

Remarks on this clone: The read is 3 residues too short to cover the CDR3 end, so that end is filled in from the germline J gene. The gene calls are TRBV20-1 and TRBJ1-5, with 9 bases that match TRBD1. V gave up 6 bases and J gave up 7 bases; unmatched junction bases: 4. The CDR3 is 12 residues long. Looked up from germline, CDR1 is DFQATT and CDR2 is SNEGSKA (reference sequence). The CDR3: CSAGTGRQPQHF. Partial CDR3 DNA: TGCAGTGCCGGGACAGGGAGGCAGCCC.